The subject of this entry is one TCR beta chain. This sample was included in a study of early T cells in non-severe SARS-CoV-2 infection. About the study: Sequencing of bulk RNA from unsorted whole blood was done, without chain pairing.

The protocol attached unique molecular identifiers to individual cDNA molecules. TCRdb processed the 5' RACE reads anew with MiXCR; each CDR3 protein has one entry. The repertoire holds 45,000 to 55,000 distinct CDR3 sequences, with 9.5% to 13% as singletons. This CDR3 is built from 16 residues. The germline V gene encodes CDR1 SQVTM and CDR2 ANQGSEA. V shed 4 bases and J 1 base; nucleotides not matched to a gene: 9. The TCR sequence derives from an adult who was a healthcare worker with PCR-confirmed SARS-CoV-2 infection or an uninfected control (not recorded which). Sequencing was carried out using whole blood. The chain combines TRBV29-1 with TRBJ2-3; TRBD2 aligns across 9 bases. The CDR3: CSVAVSGGRRTDTQYF. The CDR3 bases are TGCAGCGTTGCGGTTAGCGGGGGCCGACGCACAGATACGCAGTATTTT.